Listed below are T cell receptor beta chains from one sample, sequenced in a study of CD8+ T cells in alopecia areata. Clones were sequenced by immunoSEQ multiplex PCR, and TCRdb holds only the in-frame ones, with some missing. Seen here are 80,000 or so clones, roughly 70% observed once, and the top ten hold about 25%. Material: CD8+ T cells sorted from blood, obtained at week 24, from a patient treated with tofacitinib. The receptor set was obtained from a human donor with alopecia areata. CDR3s include the opening cysteine and the closing phenylalanine or tryptophan. The D gene is left open where the match is weak. Clone size is given for some rows only: seen once, a few or many times, or a class if the clone is expanded.

abundance	d_gene	v_gene	j_gene	CDR3aa	CDR3nt
NA	TRBD1	TRBV30	TRBJ2-1	CAWSSGQENEQFF	TGTGCCTGGAGTTCCGGACAGGAGAATGAGCAGTTCTTC
NA	NA	TRBV5-1	TRBJ1-1	CASSPEGGPRNTEAFF	TGCGCCAGCAGCCCCGAGGGTGGACCCAGGAACACTGAAGCTTTCTTT
NA	TRBD1	TRBV9	TRBJ2-3	CASSATGHRGTDTQYF	TGTGCCAGCAGCGCGACAGGGCATCGAGGCACAGATACGCAGTATTTT
NA	NA	TRBV28	TRBJ2-5	CASSLSGQPGGGAQYF	TGTGCCAGCAGTTTAAGCGGACAGCCGGGGGGTGGTGCCCAGTACTTC
NA	NA	TRBV7-2	TRBJ2-7	CASSLDPGPDEQYF	TGTGCCAGCAGCTTAGATCCGGGGCCCGACGAGCAGTACTTC
few	NA	TRBV25-1	TRBJ1-1	CASSDLGSTEAFF	TGTGCCAGCAGTGATCTGGGGAGCACTGAAGCTTTCTTT
few	NA	TRBV29-1	TRBJ2-3	CSVTGWFDTDTQYF	TGCAGCGTCACTGGGTGGTTTGACACAGATACGCAGTATTTT
few	TRBD1	TRBV25-1	TRBJ1-2	CASTGQGSGYTF	TGTGCCAGCACGGGACAGGGTAGTGGCTACACCTTC
NA	NA	TRBV2	TRBJ2-1	CASSEAGSSYNEQFF	TGTGCCAGCAGTGAAGCGGGGAGCTCCTACAATGAGCAGTTCTTC
NA	NA	TRBV2	TRBJ1-1	CASTLRGGLRSEAFF	TGTGCCAGCACCCTAAGGGGGGGTCTAAGGTCTGAAGCTTTCTTT
few	NA	TRBV29-1	TRBJ2-7	CSAFVSGSHYEQYF	TGCAGCGCCTTCGTCTCGGGCAGCCATTACGAGCAGTACTTC
NA	NA	TRBV7-9	TRBJ1-1	CASSPPAGANTEAFF	TGTGCCAGCAGCCCCCCCGCGGGGGCCAACACTGAAGCTTTCTTT
NA	TRBD1	TRBV4-3	TRBJ2-2	CASSQFYGQGFTGELFF	TGCGCCAGCAGCCAATTTTATGGACAGGGGTTCACCGGGGAGCTGTTTTTT
once	NA	TRBV28	TRBJ2-3	CASSLWGGRGTDTQYF	TGTGCCAGCAGTTTATGGGGGGGGCGGGGCACAGATACGCAGTATTTT
NA	TRBD1	TRBV7-6	TRBJ2-1	CASSLGTGGEQFF	TGTGCCAGCAGCTTAGGGACAGGCGGTGAGCAGTTCTTC
NA	NA	TRBV7-2	TRBJ2-1	CASSADVEPLNEQFF	TGTGCCAGCAGCGCCGACGTCGAGCCTCTCAATGAGCAGTTCTTC
NA	NA	TRBV9	TRBJ1-1	CASSVAEVSTEAFF	TGTGCCAGCAGCGTAGCTGAGGTTAGCACTGAAGCTTTCTTT
NA	TRBD1	TRBV5-1	TRBJ2-7	CASSRGTGVSYEQYF	TGCGCCAGCAGCCGGGGGACAGGAGTCTCCTACGAGCAGTACTTC
NA	TRBD2	TRBV4-3	TRBJ2-7	CASSQEPGGVYEQYF	TGCGCCAGCAGCCAAGAGCCGGGAGGGGTATACGAGCAGTACTTC
few	NA	TRBV4-1	TRBJ1-1	CASSQWEFTEAFF	TGCGCCAGCAGCCAATGGGAGTTCACTGAAGCTTTCTTT
NA	NA	TRBV9	TRBJ2-2	CASSVEGANTGELFF	TGTGCCAGCAGCGTCGAGGGGGCGAACACCGGGGAGCTGTTTTTT
NA	NA	TRBV29-1	TRBJ2-1	CSVERREGYNEQFF	TGCAGCGTTGAACGAAGAGAGGGTTACAATGAGCAGTTCTTC
NA	NA	TRBV19	TRBJ1-2	CATGFGYGYTF	TGTGCCACAGGATTCGGCTATGGCTACACCTTC
NA	TRBD2	TRBV7-9	TRBJ2-1	CASRTPRTSGYNEQFF	TGTGCCAGCCGAACTCCTAGAACTAGCGGGTACAATGAGCAGTTCTTC
NA	TRBD2	TRBV19	TRBJ2-1	CASSISLAAYNEQFF	TGTGCCAGTAGTATATCACTAGCGGCGTACAATGAGCAGTTCTTC
NA	TRBD2	TRBV6-1	TRBJ2-7	CASRGGTLSSYEQYF	TGTGCCAGCAGGGGGGGGACGCTGAGCTCCTACGAGCAGTACTTC
NA	NA	TRBV25-1	TRBJ1-6	CASSEQGRNSPLHF	TGTGCCAGCAGTGAACAGGGGCGAAATTCACCCCTCCACTTT
NA	NA	TRBV27	TRBJ2-7	CASSLGGEQYF	TGTGCCAGCAGTTTAGGGGGCGAGCAGTACTTC
NA	NA	TRBV7-3	TRBJ2-6	CASSGANVLTF	TGTGCCAGCTCCGGGGCCAACGTCCTGACTTTC
NA	TRBD2	TRBV15	TRBJ2-7	CATSRDGLAGGYEQYF	TGTGCCACCAGCAGAGATGGACTAGCGGGGGGCTACGAGCAGTACTTC
few	TRBD2	TRBV11-2	TRBJ2-5	CASRGAGEETQYF	TGTGCCAGCAGAGGGGCGGGGGAAGAGACCCAGTACTTC
few	NA	TRBV11-2	TRBJ2-7	CASRIRQGGYEQYF	TGTGCCAGCAGAATCCGACAGGGAGGTTACGAGCAGTACTTC
NA	TRBD2	TRBV14	TRBJ2-7	CASSHMGGGLEQYF	TGTGCCAGCAGCCACATGGGCGGGGGGCTCGAGCAGTACTTC
NA	TRBD1	TRBV5-4	TRBJ1-2	CASSTGDGYTF	TGTGCCAGCAGCACAGGGGATGGCTACACCTTC
few	TRBD1	TRBV10-3	TRBJ1-5	CAISKDRESNQPQHF	TGTGCCATCAGTAAGGACAGGGAGAGCAATCAGCCCCAGCATTTT
NA	TRBD2	TRBV7-6	TRBJ2-1	CASSPTSGNEQFF	TGTGCCAGCAGCCCGACTAGCGGGAATGAGCAGTTCTTC
NA	TRBD1	TRBV19	TRBJ2-1	CASTSGGGNEQFF	TGTGCCAGTACCTCAGGGGGCGGGAATGAGCAGTTCTTC